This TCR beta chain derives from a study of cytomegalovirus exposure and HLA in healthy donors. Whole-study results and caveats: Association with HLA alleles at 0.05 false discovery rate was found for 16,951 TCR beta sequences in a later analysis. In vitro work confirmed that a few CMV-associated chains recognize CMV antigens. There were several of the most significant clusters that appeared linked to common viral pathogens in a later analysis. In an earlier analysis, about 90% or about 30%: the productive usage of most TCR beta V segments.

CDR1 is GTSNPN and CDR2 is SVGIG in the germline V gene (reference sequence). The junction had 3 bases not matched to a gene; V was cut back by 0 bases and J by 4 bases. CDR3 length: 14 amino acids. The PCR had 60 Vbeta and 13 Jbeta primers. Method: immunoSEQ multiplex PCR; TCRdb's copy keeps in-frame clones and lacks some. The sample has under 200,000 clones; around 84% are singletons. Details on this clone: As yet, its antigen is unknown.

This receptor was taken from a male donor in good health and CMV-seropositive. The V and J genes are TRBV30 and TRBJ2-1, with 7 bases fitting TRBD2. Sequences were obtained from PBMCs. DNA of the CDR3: TGTGCCTGGAGTGTACGCGGGAGATACAATGAGCAGTTCTTC. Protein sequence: CAWSVRGRYNEQFF.